This T cell receptor beta chain was profiled in a study of regulatory T cells in long-lasting Graves disease. Time point of the sample: newly diagnosed GD, antithyroid drugs for less than 3 months. PBMCs provided the RNA from which the TCR library was made. Per the germline V gene, CDR1 is SGHKS and CDR2 is YYEKEE (reference sequence). V dropped 3 bases and J dropped 1 base, with 10 bases sitting between them. The CDR3 is 14 residues long. Construction of TCR beta libraries relied on iRepertoire HTBI primers and on Arm-PCR targeting CDR3 regions. TCRdb reanalysed the multiplex PCR reads using MiXCR and keeps one entry per CDR3 protein. The sample consists of 240,000 or so distinct CDR3 sequences, around 20% of them appearing once.

The receptor was isolated from a female donor with Graves disease. The source was peripheral blood mononuclear cells (PBMCs), collected at new diagnosis, from a patient treated with antithyroid drugs. This chain links TRBV5-5 with TRBJ1-2; D ambiguous. As DNA, the CDR3 is TGTGCCAGCAGCTGGGGTAGATTTAACTATGGCTACACCTTC. This encodes CASSWGRFNYGYTF. Based on the CDR3 plus reference TRBV5-5 and TRBJ1-2, the full variable domain is DAGVTQSPTHLIKTRGQQVTLRCSPISGHKSVSWYQQVLGQGPQFIFQYYEKEERGRGNFPDRFSARQFPNYSSELNVNALLLGDSALYLCASSWGRFNYGYTFGSGTRLTVV.